This T cell receptor beta chain emerged from a study of CD8+CD57+ T cells in acquired aplastic anemia. CDR1 is DFQATT, CDR2 SNEGSKA, per germline (reference sequence). The CDR3 runs to 13 residues. With 5 bases clipped from V and 8 bases from J, the junction kept 8 bases outside the gene matches. The use of genomic DNA as template underpinned the TCR beta VDJ and CDR3 profiling. One entry per CDR3 protein results from TCRdb running MiXCR on the reads. This repertoire shows about 150,000 distinct CDR3 sequences, roughly half found once; its top ten account for 10% to 15%. CD8+CD57+ cell expansion had been shown by flow cytometry in patients chosen for sequencing.

This rearrangement joins TRBV20-1 to TRBJ2-1, with TRBD1 matching 8 bases. Sequencing was done on a sample of sorted CD4+, CD8+, or CD8+CD57+ T cells (not recorded which) from PBMCs. The TCR was taken from a human donor with aplastic anemia. Written as DNA, the CDR3 is TGCAGTGCTCGACCGGACAGGGACTATGAGCAGTTCTTC. Translated, it gives CSARPDRDYEQFF.